A selection of T cell receptor beta chains follows, all from one sample in a study of blood T cell repertoires in COVID-19. Repertoires were generated with immunoSEQ multiplex PCR, while TCRdb's copy carries only in-frame clones and drops some. The sample records roughly 380,000 clones, 85% to 90% being singletons. The sample taken for sequencing was PBMCs or T cells enriched from blood (not recorded which). The source of these receptors is a woman aged 25 to 39 who had been exposed to COVID-19. CDR3s include the opening cysteine and the closing phenylalanine or tryptophan. A D gene is named only where the DNA matches it firmly. The size entry is marked missing in some rows and otherwise reads once, few, many or a size class.

j_call clone_size v_call d_call cdr3_aa cdr3_nt
TRBJ1-4 . TRBV13 . CASSLSPANEKLFF TGTGCCAGCAGCTTATCCCCAGCTAATGAAAAACTGTTTTTT
TRBJ1-2 few TRBV7-9 TRBD1 CASSLVDRGQGYGYTF TGTGCCAGCAGCTTAGTCGACAGGGGGCAGGGCTATGGCTACACCTTC
TRBJ2-7 . TRBV4-1 TRBD1 CASSQEPGQGSHEQYF TGCGCCAGCAGCCAAGAACCAGGACAGGGTTCCCACGAGCAGTACTTC
TRBJ2-5 . TRBV5-1 TRBD2 CASNFPGGVQETQYF TGCGCCAGCAACTTTCCTGGGGGGGTACAAGAGACCCAGTACTTC
TRBJ1-2 . TRBV28 . CASSLASYGYTF TGTGCCAGCAGTCTTGCCAGTTATGGCTACACCTTC
TRBJ1-1 . TRBV6-2/TRBV6-3 TRBD1 CASSYSGTEHPAFF TGTGCCAGCAGTTACTCAGGGACAGAACATCCAGCTTTCTTT
TRBJ2-7 once TRBV7-7 . CASSFSGSGEQYF TGTGCTAGCAGCTTTTCAGGGTCGGGCGAGCAGTACTTC
TRBJ1-4 . TRBV30 TRBD1 CAWNQAGGSNEKLFF TGTGCCTGGAATCAGGCAGGGGGAAGTAATGAAAAACTGTTTTTT
TRBJ2-7 once TRBV5-1 . CASRPNTGGYEQYF TGCGCCAGCAGGCCTAATACCGGGGGATACGAGCAGTACTTC
TRBJ1-1 . TRBV19 . CASSIRIGGNTEAFF TGTGCCAGTAGTATAAGAATTGGCGGGAACACTGAAGCTTTCTTT
TRBJ2-3 . TRBV10-2 TRBD1 CATQDRGEGTDTQYF TGCGCCACCCAGGACAGGGGAGAGGGTACAGATACGCAGTATTTT
TRBJ2-5 . TRBV19 . CASSPGTPRETQYF TGTGCCAGTAGCCCGGGGACTCCCAGAGAGACCCAGTACTTC
TRBJ2-1 . TRBV5-1 TRBD1 CASSPETGAYNEQFF TGCGCCAGCAGCCCAGAGACAGGGGCTTACAATGAGCAGTTCTTC
TRBJ2-5 . TRBV30 . CAWSGGLKKETQYF TGTGCCTGGAGTGGGGGACTTAAGAAAGAGACCCAGTACTTC
TRBJ2-3 . TRBV15 TRBD1 CATSSLLSRWTGAGDTQYF TGTGCCACCAGCAGCCTCCTGTCCAGGTGGACAGGGGCGGGGGATACGCAGTATTTT
TRBJ1-1 few TRBV30 . CAWSRRGIEAFF TGTGCCTGGAGCAGGCGAGGGATTGAAGCTTTCTTT
TRBJ2-7 . TRBV30 TRBD2 CAWSVASSGLYEQYF TGTGCCTGGAGTGTAGCGTCTAGCGGGCTCTACGAGCAGTACTTC
TRBJ2-3 . TRBV28 . CASSLEFDTQYF TGTGCCAGCAGTTTGGAGTTTGACACGCAGTATTTT
TRBJ1-1 once TRBV30 TRBD1 CAWSVLQGAGTEAFF TGTGCCTGGAGTGTGCTCCAGGGGGCTGGCACTGAAGCTTTCTTT
TRBJ2-3 few TRBV6-4 TRBD2 CASKGSGRGADTQYF TGTGCCAGCAAAGGTAGCGGGAGGGGTGCAGATACGCAGTATTTT
TRBJ1-6 many TRBV27 TRBD1 CASSSQGANSPLHF TGTGCCAGCAGTTCTCAGGGGGCGAATTCACCCCTCCACTTT